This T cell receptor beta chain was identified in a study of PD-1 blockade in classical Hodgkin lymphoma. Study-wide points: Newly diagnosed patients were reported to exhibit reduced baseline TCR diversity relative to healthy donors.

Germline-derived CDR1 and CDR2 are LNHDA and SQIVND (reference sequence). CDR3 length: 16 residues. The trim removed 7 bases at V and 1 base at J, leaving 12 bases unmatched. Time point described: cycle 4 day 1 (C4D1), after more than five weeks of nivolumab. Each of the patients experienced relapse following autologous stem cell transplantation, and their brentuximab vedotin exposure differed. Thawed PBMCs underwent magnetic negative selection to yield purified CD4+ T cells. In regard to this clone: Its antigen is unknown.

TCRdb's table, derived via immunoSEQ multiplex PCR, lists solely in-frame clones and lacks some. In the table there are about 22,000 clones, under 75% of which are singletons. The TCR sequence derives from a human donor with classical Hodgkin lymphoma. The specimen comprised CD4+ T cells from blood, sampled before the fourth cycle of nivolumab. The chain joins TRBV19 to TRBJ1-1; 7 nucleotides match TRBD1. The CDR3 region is CASIVAGTVKNTEAFF. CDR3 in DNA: TGTGCCAGTATCGTCGCGGGGACAGTGAAGAACACTGAAGCTTTCTTT.